The 21 T cell receptor beta chains below all came from one sample that was sequenced in a study of molecular identifiers for immune sequencing clone quantification. TCRdb redid the calling of the PCR reads with MiXCR, one entry per CDR3 protein. The profile shows a few hundred thousand distinct CDR3 sequences, around 21% of them singletons. The material sequenced was naive CD8+ T cells from blood, with Jurkat cell RNA spiked in. As to subset: FACS-sorted CD8+CD4-CCR7+CD45RA+ naive T cells. These receptors were collected from a human donor in good health. Some libraries in this study had Jurkat cell RNA spiked in.

The rearrangement links TRBV7-9 to TRBJ1-6, with D possibly matching TRBD1 (5 bases). Germline CDR1 SEHNR, CDR2 FQNEAQ (reference sequence). The CDR3 totals 14 residues. Trimming left V 2 bases short and J 7 bases short, with 9 bases between. CDR3 amino acids: CASSLIGENSPLHF. The CDR3 nucleotides read TGTGCCAGCAGCTTAATAGGGGAGAATTCACCCCTCCACTTT.

This clonotype occurred many times. The gene calls are TRBV27 and TRBJ2-6; D uncertain. Germline assignment: CDR1 MNHEY and CDR2 SMNVEV (reference sequence). Trimming stripped 6 bases from V and 0 bases from J, with 12 bases between. The CDR3 contains 16 residues. The CDR3 nucleotides are TGTGCCAGCAGGCCAGACCAGTACTCTGGGGCCAACGTCCTGACTTTC. This gives the protein CASRPDQYSGANVLTF.

Regarding this clonotype: A junction end diverges from the germline sequence, so it may reflect a read error. V gene TRBV20-1 combines with J gene TRBJ1-6; TRBD1 is a possible D gene (5 bases). Germline CDR1 and CDR2: DFQATT and SNEGSKA (reference sequence). The length of the CDR3 is 18 residues. The DNA of the CDR3 is TGCAGTGCCCGATGGGACTCCCACGTCGGCTCCTATAATTCACCCCCCCACTTT. Amino acids: CSARWDSHVGSYNSPPHF.

This clonotype was found a few times. This chain links TRBV27 with TRBJ1-6; possible D gene TRBD1, 5 bases. Germline-derived CDR1 and CDR2 are MNHEY and SMNVEV (reference sequence). The CDR3 consists of 17 residues. The germline V and J ends were trimmed by 0 bases and 8 bases, with 17 bases remaining between them. CDR3 DNA: TGTGCCAGCAGTTTATCGATTGGAGCAGGGATAGATTCACCCCTCCACTTT. This translates into CASSLSIGAGIDSPLHF.

The V gene is TRBV11-2, the J gene TRBJ2-3; either TRBD1 or TRBD2 may supply D (5 bases each). CDR3 length: 18 amino acids. Trimming shortened V by 2 bases and J by 3 bases, and 21 bases separated the two germline ends. Germline CDR1 is SGHAT and CDR2 is FQNNGV. CDR3 sequence (DNA): TGTGCCAGCAGCTTATACTCTCCCGGGACGACGGTTACAGATACGCAGTATTTT. This gives the protein CASSLYSPGTTVTDTQYF.

The table lists this clonotype with a few counts. The gene calls are TRBV10-2 and TRBJ1-5; no definite D call. Germline values: CDR1 WSHSY, CDR2 SAAADI. Trimming cost V 3 bases and J 5 bases, with 14 bases left between them. The CDR3 contains 15 residues. Here the CDR3 DNA reads TGCGCCAGCAGTGATGTGTGGGTTGTTGATCAGCCCCAGCATTTT. Translation: CASSDVWVVDQPQHF.

V is TRBV2 and J is TRBJ2-7; TRBD2 aligns across 8 bases. With V trimmed by 4 bases and J by 1 base, 9 bases remained unmatched. Germline V gives CDR1 SNHLY, CDR2 FYNNEI. The CDR3 totals 16 residues. CDR3 sequence (DNA): TGTGCCAGCAGTGCCTCTTTGCGGGGGGTGTCCTACGAGCAGTACTTC. It specifies CASSASLRGVSYEQYF.

This clonotype was observed a handful of times. The chain uses TRBV11-2 and TRBJ1-4; TRBD1 aligns across 8 bases. The CDR3 loop spans 14 amino acids. The ends lost 5 bases at V and 6 bases at J; junction bases unmatched: 5. From germline, CDR1 is SGHAT and CDR2 FQNNGV. CDR3 bases: TGTGCCAGCAGCCCTACAGGGGGTTATGAAAAACTGTTTTTT. Its translation: CASSPTGGYEKLFF.

CDR3 sequence: CASSYLAEQFF. CDR3 in DNA: TGTGCCAGCAGTTACTTGGCTGAGCAGTTCTTC. The chain carries TRBV6-5 and TRBJ2-1; D unresolved. The germline V gene has CDR1 MNHEY and CDR2 SVGAGI. Trimming shortened V by 1 base and J by 9 bases, and 4 bases separated the two germline ends. The CDR3 length is 11 residues.

This clonotype was observed a handful of times. With a much larger clone just one base away, this may be a read error. The missing conserved phenylalanine or tryptophan at the end of this CDR3 makes a read error likely. V usage is TRBV5-3 and J usage is TRBJ2-1; 8 nucleotides agree with TRBD2. TRBV5-3 carries the ORF label, with uncertain function. CDR3 length: 14 residues. The CDR3 DNA sequence: TGTGCCAGCAGCTGGGCCGGGGGGGCCGAAGAGCAGTTCCTC. Its translation is CASSWAGGAEEQFL.

The table lists this clonotype with a few counts. This chain connects TRBV5-6 to TRBJ2-7, with D hard to call. The V gene lost 5 bases and the J gene lost 5 bases, with 14 bases spanning the gap. The CDR3 totals 13 residues. Germline assignment: CDR1 SGHDT and CDR2 YYEEEE. CDR3 region: CASSYLSGDEQYF. The CDR3 DNA reads TGTGCCAGCAGTTACTTGTCTGGGGACGAGCAGTACTTC.

This clonotype was seen ten or more times. This chain uses TRBV7-9 with TRBJ2-2; no reliable D call. This CDR3 region has 15 residues. Trimming took 1 base from V and 5 from J, leaving 11 bases between them. CDR1 is SEHNR, CDR2 FQNEAQ, per germline (reference sequence). CDR3 protein: CASSLEGIATGELFF. The CDR3 DNA sequence: TGTGCCAGCAGCTTAGAAGGGATCGCAACCGGGGAGCTGTTTTTT.

This clonotype was detected ten times or more. This chain links TRBV4-1 with TRBJ2-3, with TRBD2 identical over 9 bases. Germline V gives CDR1 MGHRA, CDR2 YSYEKL. V dropped 4 bases and J dropped 2; count of bases not matched to a gene: 7. The CDR3 runs 16 residues. As DNA, the CDR3 is TGCGCCAGCAGCCTTCTAGCGGGGACCCCCACAGATACGCAGTATTTT. This sequence encodes CASSLLAGTPTDTQYF.

The sample holds a few counts of this clonotype. The genes are TRBV7-6 and TRBJ2-3, with 10 bases that match TRBD1. This CDR3 has 15 amino acids. In germline, CDR1 is SGHVS, CDR2 FNYEAQ. V lost 1 base to trimming and J lost 4 bases; unmatched junction nucleotides: 2. Here the CDR3 reads CASSLVGQGPDTQYF. The DNA of the CDR3 is TGTGCCAGCAGCTTAGTGGGACAGGGGCCAGATACGCAGTATTTT.

The CDR3 loop is CSARDRTTSLITDTQYF. The CDR3 DNA sequence: TGCAGTGCTAGAGATCGGACGACTAGTCTGATCACAGATACGCAGTATTTT. The chain combines TRBV20-1 with TRBJ2-3; D possibly corresponds to TRBD2 (6 bases). V lost 0 bases and J lost 2, with 18 bases in between. The CDR3 runs to 17 residues. CDR1 DFQATT and CDR2 SNEGSKA come from the germline V gene (reference sequence).

This clonotype has just a few counts. The J gene is TRBJ2-2, the V gene TRBV29-1; the D gene is possibly TRBD1 (7 bases). V was cut by 8 bases and J by 1 base, with 11 bases left in between. Germline V CDR1 and CDR2: SQVTM, ANQGSEA. The CDR3 extends over 13 amino acids. CDR3 sequence (DNA): TGCAGCTCCAGGGGGGAGAACACCGGGGAGCTGTTTTTT. Translation gives CSSRGENTGELFF.

The chain has TRBV5-1 and TRBJ2-3, with D possibly TRBD2 on 6 matching bases. V dropped 1 base and J dropped 0 bases, with 12 bases sitting between them. This CDR3 has 16 amino acids. Per the germline V gene, CDR1 is SGHRS and CDR2 is YFSETQ. CDR3: CASSLWGEASTDTQYF. In DNA form, the CDR3 reads TGCGCCAGCAGCTTGTGGGGGGAAGCGAGCACAGATACGCAGTATTTT.

A remark on this clonotype: A much larger clone differs by one base, so this may be a read error. The chain joins TRBV4-1 to TRBJ2-1, with 10 bases that match TRBD1. Per germline, CDR1 MGHRA and CDR2 YSYEKL. V shed 3 bases, J shed 7 bases, and the junction held 6 bases outside the gene matches. The CDR3 has 15 amino acids. In DNA, the CDR3 is TGCGCCAGCAGCCAGGGACAGGGGCTAGCGAATGAGCAGTTCTTC. Its translation is CASSQGQGLANEQFF.

As concerns this clonotype: Since a much larger clone is just one base distant, this may be a read error. This sequence joins TRBV3-1 and TRBJ2-7; 10 positions match TRBD1. The V gene's germline CDR1 is LGHDT and CDR2 YNNKEL (reference sequence). This CDR3 has 16 amino acids. The CDR3 DNA reads as TGTGGCAGCAGCCCTGAGACCGGACAGGGGGCCTACGAGCAGTACTTC. Its protein is CGSSPETGQGAYEQYF.

For this clonotype: This may come from a read error, since a much larger clone is one base off. This sequence joins TRBV4-2 and TRBJ2-7; D remains ambiguous. The CDR3 totals 15 residues. The germline CDR1 and CDR2 sequences are LGHNA and YNFKEQ. The CDR3 nucleotides read TGTGCCAGCAGCCAAGGACCTAGAGCTTCCTACGAGCGGTACTTC. Its protein product is CASSQGPRASYERYF.

On this clonotype: A much larger clonotype is one base distant, so this may be a read error. This chain connects TRBV6-1 to TRBJ2-3, with TRBD2 matching over 12 bases. The CDR3 runs to 17 residues. The V gene's germline CDR1 is MNHNS and CDR2 SASEGT. The CDR3 DNA reads as TGTGCCAGCTTAAAGGGGACTAGCGGGTTTAGCACAAATACGCAGTATTTT. This encodes CASLKGTSGFSTNTQYF.